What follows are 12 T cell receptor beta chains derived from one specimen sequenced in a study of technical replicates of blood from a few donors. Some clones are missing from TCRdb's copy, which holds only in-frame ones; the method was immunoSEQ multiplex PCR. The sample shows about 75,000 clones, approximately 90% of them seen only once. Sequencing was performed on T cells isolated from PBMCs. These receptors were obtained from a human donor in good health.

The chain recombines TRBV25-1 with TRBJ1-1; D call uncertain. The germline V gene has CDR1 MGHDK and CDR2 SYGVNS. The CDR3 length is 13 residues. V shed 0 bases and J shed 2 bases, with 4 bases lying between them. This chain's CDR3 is CASSEYRNTEAFF. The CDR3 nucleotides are TGTGCCAGCAGTGAATATAGAAACACTGAAGCTTTCTTT.

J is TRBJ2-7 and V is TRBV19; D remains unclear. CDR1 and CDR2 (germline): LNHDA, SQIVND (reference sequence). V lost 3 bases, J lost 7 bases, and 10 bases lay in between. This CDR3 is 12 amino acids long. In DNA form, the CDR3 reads TGTGCCAGTAGTATGGGCGAGTGGGAGCAGTACTTC. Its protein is CASSMGEWEQYF. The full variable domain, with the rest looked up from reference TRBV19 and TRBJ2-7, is DGGITQSPKYLFRKEGQNVTLSCEQNLNHDAMYWYRQDPGQGLRLIYYSQIVNDFQKGDIAEGYSVSREKKESFPLTVTSAQKNPTAFYLCASSMGEWEQYFGPGTRLTVT.

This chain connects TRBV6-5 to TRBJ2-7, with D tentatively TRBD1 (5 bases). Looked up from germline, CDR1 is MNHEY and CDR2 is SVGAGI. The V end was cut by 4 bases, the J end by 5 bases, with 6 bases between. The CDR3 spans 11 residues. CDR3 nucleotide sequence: TGTGCCAGCAGTTCAGGGAACGAGCAGTACTTC. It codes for CASSSGNEQYF.

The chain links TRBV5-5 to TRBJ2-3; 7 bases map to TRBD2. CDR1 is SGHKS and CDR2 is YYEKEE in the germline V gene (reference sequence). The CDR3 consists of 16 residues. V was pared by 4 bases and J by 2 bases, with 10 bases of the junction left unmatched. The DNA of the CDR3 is TGTGCCAGCAGCCGTATTACCCGGGACTACACAGATACGCAGTATTTT. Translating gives CASSRITRDYTDTQYF.

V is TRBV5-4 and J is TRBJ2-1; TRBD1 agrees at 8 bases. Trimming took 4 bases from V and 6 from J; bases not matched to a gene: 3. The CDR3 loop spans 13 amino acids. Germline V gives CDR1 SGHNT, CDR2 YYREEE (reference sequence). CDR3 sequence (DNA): TGTGCCAGCAGCCTGGACAGGGTCAATGAGCAGTTCTTC. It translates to CASSLDRVNEQFF.

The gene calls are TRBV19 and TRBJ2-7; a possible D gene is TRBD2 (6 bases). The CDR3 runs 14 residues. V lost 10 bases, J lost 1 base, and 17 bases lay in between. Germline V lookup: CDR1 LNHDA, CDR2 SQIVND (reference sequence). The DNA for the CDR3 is TGTGCCACCTTGGGGGAGGACTCATCCTACGAGCAGTACTTC. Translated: CATLGEDSSYEQYF.

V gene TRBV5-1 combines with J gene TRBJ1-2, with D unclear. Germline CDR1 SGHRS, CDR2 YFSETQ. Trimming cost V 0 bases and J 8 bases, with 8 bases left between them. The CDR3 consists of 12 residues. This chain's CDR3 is CASSLDGVGYTF. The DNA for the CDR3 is TGCGCCAGCAGCTTGGACGGGGTAGGCTACACCTTC. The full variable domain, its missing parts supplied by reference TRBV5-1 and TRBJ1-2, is KAGVTQTPRYLIKTRGQQVTLSCSPISGHRSVSWYQQTPGQGLQFLFEYFSETQRNKGNFPGRFSGRQFSNSRSEMNVSTLELGDSALYLCASSLDGVGYTFGSGTRLTVV.

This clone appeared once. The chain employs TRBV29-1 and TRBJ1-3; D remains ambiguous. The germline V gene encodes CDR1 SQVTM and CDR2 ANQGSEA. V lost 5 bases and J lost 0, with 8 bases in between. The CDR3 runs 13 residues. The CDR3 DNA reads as TGCAGCGTTCAGCAGGACTCTGGAAACACCATATATTTT. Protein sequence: CSVQQDSGNTIYF.

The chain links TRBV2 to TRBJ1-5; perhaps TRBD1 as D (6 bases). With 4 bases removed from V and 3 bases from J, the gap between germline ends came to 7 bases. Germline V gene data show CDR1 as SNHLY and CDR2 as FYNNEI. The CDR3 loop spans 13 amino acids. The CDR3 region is CASSGQDNQPQHF. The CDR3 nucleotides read TGTGCCAGCAGTGGACAGGACAATCAGCCCCAGCATTTT.

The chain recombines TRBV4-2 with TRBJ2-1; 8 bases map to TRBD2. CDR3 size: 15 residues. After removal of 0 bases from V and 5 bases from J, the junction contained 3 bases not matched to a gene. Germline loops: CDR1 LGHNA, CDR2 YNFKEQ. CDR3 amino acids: CASSQERGVHNEQFF. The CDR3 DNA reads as TGTGCCAGCAGCCAAGAGCGGGGGGTACACAATGAGCAGTTCTTC.

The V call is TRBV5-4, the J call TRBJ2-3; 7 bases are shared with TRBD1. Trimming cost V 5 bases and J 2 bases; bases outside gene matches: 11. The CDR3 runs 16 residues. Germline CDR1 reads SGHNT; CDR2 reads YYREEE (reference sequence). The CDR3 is CASSPGQAAPTDTQYF. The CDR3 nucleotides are TGTGCCAGCAGTCCAGGACAGGCGGCCCCCACAGATACGCAGTATTTT.

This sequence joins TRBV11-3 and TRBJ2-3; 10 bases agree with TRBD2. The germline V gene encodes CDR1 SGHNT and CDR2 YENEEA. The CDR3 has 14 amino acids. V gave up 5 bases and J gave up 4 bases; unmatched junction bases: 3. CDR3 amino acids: CASSLLAGADTQYF. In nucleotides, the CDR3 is TGTGCCAGCAGCCTCCTAGCGGGAGCAGATACGCAGTATTTT.